The rows below give T cell receptor beta chains drawn from one sample of a study of spatial heterogeneity in lung cancer. TCRdb passed the 5' RACE reads through MiXCR, listing each CDR3 protein once. The table lists 48,000 or so distinct CDR3 sequences, about 5.8% of them singletons. Sequenced material: PBMCs, taken at surgery. All receptors come from a male donor with early-stage non-small cell lung cancer. Both conserved end residues are part of each CDR3. A D gene is named only where the DNA matches it firmly. The size entry is marked missing in some rows and otherwise reads once, few, many or a size class.

D: .
J: TRBJ1-4
V: TRBV20-1
size: many
length: 16
DNA: TGCAGTGCTAGACAGGGCTTTGGGGGAACTAATGAAAAACTGTTTTTT
CDR3: CSARQGFGGTNEKLFF

D: .
J: TRBJ2-1
V: TRBV6-1
size: few
length: 15
DNA: TGTGCCAGCAGCCCATGGGGACTTCACTACAATGAGCAGTTCTTC
CDR3: CASSPWGLHYNEQFF

D: TRBD2
J: TRBJ2-3
V: TRBV12-3/TRBV12-4
size: many
length: 15
DNA: TGTGCCAGCAGTTTTACCAGCGGGGGCACAGATACGCAGTATTTT
CDR3: CASSFTSGGTDTQYF

D: .
J: TRBJ1-1
V: TRBV20-1
size: many
length: 15
DNA: TGCAGTGCTGGGGGAGGAATGGGACCAAACACTGAAGCTTTCTTT
CDR3: CSAGGGMGPNTEAFF

D: TRBD1
J: TRBJ1-2
V: TRBV5-4
size: many
length: 14
DNA: TGTGCCAGCAGACCCGACAGGGGCCTCTATGGCTACACCTTC
CDR3: CASRPDRGLYGYTF

D: .
J: TRBJ1-1
V: TRBV10-3
size: many
length: 14
DNA: TGTGCCATCAAGGGACCCTTGAAGGGAATTGAAGCTTTCTTT
CDR3: CAIKGPLKGIEAFF

D: .
J: TRBJ1-3
V: TRBV6-1
size: many
length: 17
DNA: TGTGCCACCCCCCCGGACGGACCTACTAACTCTGGAAACACCATATATTTT
CDR3: CATPPDGPTNSGNTIYF

D: TRBD1
J: TRBJ1-5
V: TRBV19
size: many
length: 16
DNA: TGTGCCAGTAGTTTTAGGCAGGGGGTTAGCAATCAGCCCCAGCATTTT
CDR3: CASSFRQGVSNQPQHF

D: TRBD1
J: TRBJ2-7
V: TRBV27
size: few
length: 14
DNA: TGTGCCAGCAGTTCCCCGAGACAGGGAGACGAGCAGTACTTC
CDR3: CASSSPRQGDEQYF

D: TRBD1
J: TRBJ2-7
V: TRBV4-1
size: medium-sized
length: 18
DNA: TGCGCCAGCAGCCAATTCCCAGCCCTCTCTACAGGGGGGTACGAGCAGTACTTC
CDR3: CASSQFPALSTGGYEQYF

D: .
J: TRBJ2-1
V: TRBV6-2/TRBV6-3
size: few
length: 16
DNA: TGTGCCAGCAGACCACGGTGGGCGGTAAACTACAATGAGCAGTTCTTC
CDR3: CASRPRWAVNYNEQFF

D: .
J: TRBJ2-3
V: TRBV6-2/TRBV6-3
size: many
length: 15
DNA: TGTGCCAGCAGTCACTGGGACACCTACACAGATACGCAGTATTTT
CDR3: CASSHWDTYTDTQYF

D: TRBD2
J: TRBJ2-1
V: TRBV6-6
size: many
length: 14
DNA: TGTGCCAGCAGTCCGACTAGCGGGTATAATGAGCAGTTCTTC
CDR3: CASSPTSGYNEQFF

D: .
J: TRBJ2-1
V: TRBV7-7
size: many
length: 15
DNA: TGTGCCAGCAGCTTAGGCCAGGCGGCCTACAATGAGCAGTTCTTC
CDR3: CASSLGQAAYNEQFF

D: TRBD1
J: TRBJ2-7
V: TRBV5-4
size: many
length: 17
DNA: TGTGCCAGCAGCCCGTGGGGGGGGACAGGGAGGGCCGGCGAGCAGTACTTC
CDR3: CASSPWGGTGRAGEQYF

D: .
J: TRBJ2-1
V: TRBV20-1
size: many
length: 14
DNA: TGCAGTGCCATCAAAGGAAGCTCCTACAATGAGCAGTTCTTC
CDR3: CSAIKGSSYNEQFF

D: .
J: TRBJ2-4
V: TRBV3-1
size: many
length: 14
DNA: TGTGCCAGCAGCCAATCCGATAGCATAAACATTCAGTACTTC
CDR3: CASSQSDSINIQYF

D: .
J: TRBJ1-1
V: TRBV27
size: many
length: 13
DNA: TGTGCCACCATGGGGGCCGGTAAGACTGAAGCTTTCTTT
CDR3: CATMGAGKTEAFF

D: .
J: TRBJ2-3
V: TRBV28
size: many
length: 16
DNA: TGTGCCAGCAGTTTGGGGCGGGACGGTTTGACAGATACGCAGTATTTT
CDR3: CASSLGRDGLTDTQYF

D: .
J: TRBJ2-3
V: TRBV2
size: .
length: 15
DNA: TGTGCCAGCAGTGAAGGAGTTTGGGCCACAGATACGCAGTATTTT
CDR3: CASSEGVWATDTQYF

D: .
J: TRBJ2-1
V: TRBV12-3/TRBV12-4
size: few
length: 13
DNA: TGTGCCAGCAGTTTGTCGGGAAACGGGGAGCAGTTCTTC
CDR3: CASSLSGNGEQFF

D: TRBD2
J: TRBJ2-1
V: TRBV2
size: .
length: 16
DNA: TGTGCCAGCTCTCCCTCCGGGGCGGGAGCCTACAATGAGCAGTTCTTC
CDR3: CASSPSGAGAYNEQFF

D: .
J: TRBJ1-1
V: TRBV10-3
size: many
length: 14
DNA: TGTGCCATCAGTGAGCCGGGTAGGGACACTGAAGCTTTCTTT
CDR3: CAISEPGRDTEAFF

D: .
J: TRBJ2-1
V: TRBV20-1
size: .
length: 13
DNA: TGCAGTGCTAGAGGGCCCAGGGACAATGAGCAGTTCTTC
CDR3: CSARGPRDNEQFF

D: .
J: TRBJ2-7
V: TRBV7-2
size: many
length: 13
DNA: TGTGCCAGCAGCTTAGAACAAGTCGGCGAGCAGTACTTC
CDR3: CASSLEQVGEQYF

D: .
J: TRBJ1-1
V: TRBV6-5
size: .
length: 13
DNA: TGTGCCAGCACCCCGGCTCAAGCCACAGGGGCTTTCTTT
CDR3: CASTPAQATGAFF

D: TRBD1
J: TRBJ2-7
V: TRBV5-6
size: many
length: 12
DNA: TGTGCCAGCAGCGACAGGGGCCGCGAGCAGTACTTC
CDR3: CASSDRGREQYF

D: .
J: TRBJ2-1
V: TRBV20-1
size: many
length: 12
DNA: TGCAGTGCCCAAGGACTCCCTAATGAGCAGTTCTTC
CDR3: CSAQGLPNEQFF

D: .
J: TRBJ2-7
V: TRBV4-1
size: many
length: 15
DNA: TGCGCCAGCAGCCAAGACCCAGGGTATGGCTACGAGCAGTACTTC
CDR3: CASSQDPGYGYEQYF

D: .
J: TRBJ2-1
V: TRBV7-2
size: many
length: 13
DNA: TGTGCCAGCAGCTTGTCCTCCTACAATGAGCAGTTCTTC
CDR3: CASSLSSYNEQFF

D: TRBD2
J: TRBJ2-2
V: TRBV29-1
size: many
length: 17
DNA: TGCAGCGTTGCCTTGACTAGCGGGAGGGCCATGGCCGGGGAGCTGTTTTTT
CDR3: CSVALTSGRAMAGELFF

D: TRBD1
J: TRBJ2-5
V: TRBV5-1
size: many
length: 15
DNA: TGCGCCAGCAGCCCTAATACAGGGGGCCGCGAGACCCAGTACTTC
CDR3: CASSPNTGGRETQYF

D: TRBD2
J: TRBJ2-3
V: TRBV29-1
size: medium-sized
length: 16
DNA: TGCAGCGTTGGGTCAACTAAGCGGGGAAACACAGATACGCAGTATTTT
CDR3: CSVGSTKRGNTDTQYF

D: TRBD2
J: TRBJ2-7
V: TRBV29-1
size: many
length: 15
DNA: TGCAGCGTTGAAGCGGCTTGGCGGGAGTATTACGAGCAGTACTTC
CDR3: CSVEAAWREYYEQYF

D: .
J: TRBJ1-2
V: TRBV12-3/TRBV12-4
size: many
length: 12
DNA: TGTGCCAGCAGTGAGATTAACTATGGCTACACCTTC
CDR3: CASSEINYGYTF

D: .
J: TRBJ2-5
V: TRBV29-1
size: .
length: 10
DNA: TGCAGCGCTGACCGGGACATTAGGTACTTC
CDR3: CSADRDIRYF

D: .
J: TRBJ1-2
V: TRBV6-6
size: .
length: 14
DNA: TGTGCCAGCAGTTACCGCCGGGACACCTATGGCTACACCTTC
CDR3: CASSYRRDTYGYTF

D: .
J: TRBJ2-7
V: TRBV7-2
size: many
length: 15
DNA: TGTGCCAGCAGCTCTTCCAGGTCGAGCTCCTACGAGCAGTACTTC
CDR3: CASSSSRSSSYEQYF

D: .
J: TRBJ1-4
V: TRBV12-3/TRBV12-4
size: many
length: 14
DNA: TGTGCCAGCAGTCGACAGGCAACTAATGAAAAACTGTTTTTT
CDR3: CASSRQATNEKLFF

D: .
J: TRBJ1-2
V: TRBV20-1
size: many
length: 14
DNA: TGCAGTGCTGATTCATCAGGGGAACTAGATGGCTACACCTTC
CDR3: CSADSSGELDGYTF

D: TRBD2
J: TRBJ2-3
V: TRBV12-3/TRBV12-4
size: many
length: 14
DNA: TGTGCCAGCAGTTCCGGGGGGGGGACAGATACGCAGTATTTT
CDR3: CASSSGGGTDTQYF

D: .
J: TRBJ2-3
V: TRBV4-2
size: many
length: 17
DNA: TGTGCCAGCAGCCAAGATCCCCGGGGGGCGGGCACAGATACGCAGTATTTT
CDR3: CASSQDPRGAGTDTQYF

D: TRBD1
J: TRBJ2-5
V: TRBV7-9
size: many
length: 13
DNA: TGTGCCAGCAGCTCGACAGGGGGGGAGACCCAGTACTTC
CDR3: CASSSTGGETQYF

D: .
J: TRBJ2-7
V: TRBV10-3
size: many
length: 13
DNA: TGTGCCATCAAGGGGGTTGGCTCCTACGAGCAGTACTTC
CDR3: CAIKGVGSYEQYF

D: .
J: TRBJ2-4
V: TRBV5-6
size: many
length: 13
DNA: TGTGCCAGCAGCTCATTAGCCAAAAACATTCAGTACTTC
CDR3: CASSSLAKNIQYF

D: TRBD2
J: TRBJ2-7
V: TRBV7-2
size: .
length: 15
DNA: TGTGCCAGCAGCCCACAGGGACTAGCGGTATACGAGCAGTACTTC
CDR3: CASSPQGLAVYEQYF

D: .
J: TRBJ1-2
V: TRBV6-2/TRBV6-3
size: many
length: 15
DNA: TGTGCCAGCAGTCGTCCGACAGGAGGGAACTATGGCTACACCTTC
CDR3: CASSRPTGGNYGYTF

D: .
J: TRBJ2-7
V: TRBV20-1
size: many
length: 15
DNA: TGCAGTGCTGGGGACTTCCACTCCCGGCTTGACGAGCAGTACTTC
CDR3: CSAGDFHSRLDEQYF